Listed below are T cell receptor beta chains from one sample, sequenced in a study of glioma-infiltrating T cells. TCRdb re-derived calls from the multiplex PCR reads in MiXCR, one entry per CDR3 protein. The sample carries some 120,000 distinct CDR3 sequences, approximately 23% recorded once. Source material: glioma tissue, nonneoplastic brain tissue, or PBMCs (not recorded which). These receptors were obtained from a human donor with low-grade glioma or glioblastoma, undergoing nonglioma brain surgery, or in good health (not recorded which). The CDR3 runs from the conserved cysteine through the conserved F or W. The D gene is left open where the match is weak. Some rows have no size entry. The others give once, few or many, or a class for an expanded clone.

clone_size | j_call | v_call | d_call | cdr3_length | cdr3_aa | cdr3_nt
many | TRBJ2-5 | TRBV29-1 | NA | 11 | CSVEEGETQYF | TGCAGCGTTGAAGAGGGGGAGACCCAGTACTTC
NA | TRBJ2-1 | TRBV5-5 | TRBD1 | 15 | CASSFEGQGDNEQFF | TGTGCCAGCAGCTTCGAGGGACAGGGCGACAATGAGCAGTTCTTC
NA | TRBJ2-5 | TRBV7-9 | NA | 14 | CASRWLSGEETQYF | TGTGCCAGCAGGTGGTTGTCAGGGGAAGAGACCCAGTACTTC
few | TRBJ1-4 | TRBV19 | TRBD1 | 16 | CASSPTPGQENEKLFF | TGTGCCAGTAGTCCAACTCCGGGACAGGAGAATGAAAAACTGTTTTTT
many | TRBJ2-3 | TRBV24-1 | NA | 16 | CATSDPWKDSTDTQYF | TGTGCCACCAGTGATCCCTGGAAGGATAGCACAGATACGCAGTATTTT
many | TRBJ2-5 | TRBV27 | NA | 13 | CASSSGPQETQYF | TGTGCCAGCAGCTCAGGGCCCCAAGAGACCCAGTACTTC
many | TRBJ2-7 | TRBV20-1 | TRBD2 | 14 | CSALWTSGSYEQYF | TGCAGTGCTCTCTGGACTAGCGGTTCCTACGAGCAGTACTTC
few | TRBJ2-7 | TRBV10-3 | NA | 16 | CAISEGVGKASYEQYF | TGTGCCATCAGTGAGGGGGTAGGGAAGGCCTCCTACGAGCAGTACTTC
many | TRBJ1-2 | TRBV7-2 | NA | 14 | CASSLGAAWGGYTF | TGTGCCAGCAGCCTAGGGGCGGCGTGGGGCGGCTACACCTTC
many | TRBJ2-3 | TRBV14 | TRBD1 | 18 | CASSQDFDRAYSTDTQYF | TGTGCCAGCAGCCAAGATTTCGACAGGGCCTATAGCACAGATACGCAGTATTTT
many | TRBJ2-1 | TRBV6-6 | TRBD2 | 15 | CASSYETSGSNEQFF | TGTGCCAGCAGTTACGAGACTAGCGGGAGTAATGAGCAGTTCTTC
NA | TRBJ2-2 | TRBV19 | NA | 17 | CASTMTPGGRDTGEPFF | TGTGCCAGTACCATGACCCCCGGGGGGCGTGACACCGGGGAGCCGTTTTTT
many | TRBJ2-7 | TRBV29-1 | TRBD2 | 13 | CSVGTSGSYEQYF | TGCAGCGTAGGGACTAGCGGATCCTACGAGCAGTACTTC
many | TRBJ2-1 | TRBV12-3/TRBV12-4 | TRBD2 | 14 | CASSLTSGSDEQFF | TGTGCCAGCAGTTTGACTAGCGGGAGCGATGAGCAGTTCTTC
NA | TRBJ2-5 | TRBV7-2 | TRBD2 | 14 | CASSSRLAQETQYF | TGTGCCAGCAGCTCAAGACTAGCACAAGAGACCCAGTACTTC
many | TRBJ2-1 | TRBV10-3 | TRBD2 | 14 | CAISKRLAGGGQFF | TGTGCCATCAGCAAACGACTAGCGGGAGGGGGGCAGTTCTTC
many | TRBJ2-5 | TRBV11-2 | NA | 12 | CASSLGLETQYF | TGTGCCAGCAGCTTAGGCTTGGAGACCCAGTACTTC
many | TRBJ2-3 | TRBV18 | TRBD1 | 16 | CASSIQPGQGTDTQYF | TGTGCCAGCTCAATACAACCGGGACAGGGAACAGATACGCAGTATTTT
NA | TRBJ2-1 | TRBV6-6 | TRBD2 | 15 | CASRQASGLGNEQFF | TGTGCCAGCAGGCAGGCTAGCGGCCTGGGGAATGAGCAGTTCTTC
NA | TRBJ2-3 | TRBV28 | NA | 16 | CASSLRPRASTDTKYF | TGTGCCAGCAGTTTACGACCGCGTGCTAGCACAGATACGAAGTATTTT
NA | TRBJ1-2 | TRBV29-1 | NA | 12 | CSAENQVDGYTF | TGCAGCGCCGAGAACCAGGTCGATGGCTACACCTTC
NA | TRBJ2-3 | TRBV24-1 | NA | 13 | CATSEVGTDTQYF | TGTGCCACCAGTGAGGTAGGGACAGATACGCAGTATTTT
many | TRBJ1-1 | TRBV6-1 | NA | 14 | CASSTAWGDTEAFF | TGTGCCAGCTCAACGGCCTGGGGTGACACTGAAGCTTTCTTT
NA | TRBJ2-1 | TRBV3-1 | TRBD1 | 16 | CASSHGVDRGPYEQFF | TGTGCCAGCAGCCATGGGGTTGACAGGGGCCCCTACGAGCAGTTCTTC
NA | TRBJ2-3 | TRBV3-1 | NA | 16 | CASGSLAATGADTQYF | TGTGCCAGCGGAAGTCTAGCCGCAACGGGGGCAGATACGCAGTATTTT
many | TRBJ2-5 | TRBV25-1 | NA | 14 | CASSEGAYQETQYF | TGTGCCAGCAGTGAAGGGGCGTACCAAGAGACCCAGTACTTC
few | TRBJ1-4 | TRBV9 | NA | 14 | CASSRTGLNEKLFF | TGTGCCAGCAGCCGCACAGGGTTAAATGAAAAACTGTTTTTT
many | TRBJ2-1 | TRBV2 | NA | 14 | CASRTEDGANEQFF | TGTGCCAGCAGAACAGAGGATGGGGCCAATGAGCAGTTCTTC
many | TRBJ1-5 | TRBV4-3 | NA | 17 | CASSQDSRAGQNQPQHF | TGCGCCAGCAGCCAAGACTCCCGGGCCGGGCAAAATCAGCCCCAGCATTTT
many | TRBJ2-7 | TRBV2 | TRBD2 | 16 | CASSSSSSGSIDEQYF | TGTGCCAGCAGTAGTTCGTCTAGCGGGAGTATCGACGAGCAGTACTTC
NA | TRBJ2-3 | TRBV10-3 | NA | 15 | CAISGLARSTDTQYF | TGTGCCATCAGTGGGCTGGCCCGGAGCACAGATACGCAGTATTTT
many | TRBJ2-7 | TRBV25-1 | NA | 14 | CASSGRMSPYEQYF | TGTGCCAGCAGTGGAAGGATGAGTCCCTACGAGCAGTACTTC
many | TRBJ2-7 | TRBV18 | TRBD2 | 16 | CASSLRTSGSSYEQYF | TGTGCCAGCTCACTTCGGACTAGCGGGAGCTCCTACGAGCAGTACTTC
many | TRBJ2-3 | TRBV6-2/TRBV6-3 | TRBD2 | 15 | CASSYLAGVTDTQYF | TGTGCCAGCAGTTACTTAGCGGGAGTGACAGATACGCAGTATTTT
many | TRBJ1-2 | TRBV24-1 | NA | 12 | CATSDGAYGYTF | TGTGCCACCAGTGACGGGGCCTATGGCTACACCTTC
few | TRBJ1-2 | TRBV3-1 | TRBD1 | 17 | CASSPLEGAWGEDGYTF | TGTGCCAGCAGCCCCCTCGAGGGGGCCTGGGGCGAGGATGGCTACACCTTC
NA | TRBJ2-3 | TRBV27 | NA | 18 | CARRPSSGPGFRPDPPSF | TGTGCCCGCCGGCCGTCTTCCGGGCCCGGCTTTCGCCCCGATCCGCCGTCTTTT
many | TRBJ2-4 | TRBV7-2 | NA | 15 | CASSLTGAYRDIQYF | TGTGCCAGCAGCTTGACTGGAGCCTATCGGGACATTCAGTACTTC
many | TRBJ2-7 | TRBV6-6 | NA | 16 | CASSYSRTGVPYEQYF | TGTGCCAGCAGTTACTCTAGAACGGGAGTTCCCTACGAGCAGTACTTC
NA | TRBJ1-1 | TRBV29-1 | NA | 11 | CSVSEQIESFF | TGCAGCGTCAGCGAACAGATTGAATCTTTCTTT
NA | TRBJ1-2 | TRBV6-1 | NA | 14 | CASRDARTGDGYTF | TGTGCCAGCAGGGACGCCAGGACGGGGGACGGCTACACCTTC
many | TRBJ1-1 | TRBV10-3 | NA | 14 | CAITRAVMNTEAFF | TGTGCCATCACGCGAGCAGTCATGAACACTGAAGCTTTCTTT
many | TRBJ2-7 | TRBV6-2/TRBV6-3 | NA | 12 | CASSWGFYEQYF | TGTGCCAGCAGTTGGGGATTCTACGAGCAGTACTTC
many | TRBJ1-2 | TRBV4-1 | NA | 18 | CASSQDRVPTPGPYGYTF | TGCGCCAGCAGCCAAGATAGAGTCCCCACCCCCGGGCCCTATGGCTACACCTTC
many | TRBJ2-7 | TRBV6-1 | NA | 14 | CASSPRDLSYEQYF | TGTGCCAGCAGCCCACGGGACCTCTCCTACGAGCAGTACTTC
few | TRBJ2-3 | TRBV5-5 | NA | 13 | CASSFTVVDTQYF | TGTGCCAGCAGCTTCACCGTAGTCGATACGCAGTATTTT
many | TRBJ2-5 | TRBV7-6 | NA | 14 | CASSPPGFQETQYF | TGTGCCAGCAGCCCACCAGGGTTCCAAGAGACCCAGTACTTC
many | TRBJ1-1 | TRBV5-4 | NA | 14 | CASSLQGVNTEAFF | TGTGCCAGCAGCTTGCAGGGTGTTAACACTGAAGCTTTCTTT
many | TRBJ1-5 | TRBV27 | NA | 17 | CASSLYRGDHSNQPQHF | TGTGCCAGCAGTTTATACCGCGGGGACCATAGCAATCAGCCCCAGCATTTT
NA | TRBJ2-7 | TRBV9 | NA | 14 | CASSHGAGNYEQYF | TGTGCCAGCAGCCATGGGGCCGGAAACTACGAGCAGTACTTC
many | TRBJ2-7 | TRBV18 | NA | 13 | CASSLGDIDEQYF | TGTGCCAGCTCACTCGGGGACATTGACGAGCAGTACTTC
many | TRBJ2-5 | TRBV7-2 | NA | 14 | CASSTMTGQETQYF | TGTGCCAGCAGCACTATGACAGGCCAAGAGACCCAGTACTTC
many | TRBJ2-1 | TRBV4-1 | NA | 17 | CASSQEQGGTEYNEQFF | TGCGCCAGCAGCCAAGAACAAGGGGGTACTGAATACAATGAGCAGTTCTTC
many | TRBJ1-5 | TRBV2 | NA | 17 | CASSERAAIYSNQPQHF | TGTGCCAGCAGTGAGAGGGCAGCAATTTATAGCAATCAGCCCCAGCATTTT
many | TRBJ1-3 | TRBV3-1 | NA | 12 | CASRDSGNTIYF | TGTGCCAGCAGGGACTCTGGAAACACCATATATTTT
many | TRBJ1-6 | TRBV28 | NA | 11 | CASSLGSPLHF | TGTGCCAGCAGTTTAGGTTCACCCCTCCACTTT
NA | TRBJ1-2 | TRBV28 | TRBD1 | 15 | CASRLGSRGQGGYTF | TGTGCCAGCAGACTCGGATCGAGGGGGCAGGGTGGCTACACCTTC